This paragraph reports one T cell receptor beta chain. Original data processing: The assay estimated nucleated cells by amplifying reference gene primers. Clones were sequenced by immunoSEQ multiplex PCR, and TCRdb holds only the in-frame ones, with some missing. V and J calls and clone size follow that table, whereas D and trimming were derived from the DNA. Of about 270,000 clones listed, around nine tenths were seen once; the top ten hold 8.5% to 9%. This sample is part of a study of blood T cell repertoires in COVID-19. Background on the study: Samples came from the United States, Italy and Spain, spanning acute and convalescent COVID-19. Sources were T cells, B-cell-depleted T cells, or PBMCs; the material itself was cDNA or gDNA.

Germline V gene data show CDR1 as MNHEY and CDR2 as SMNVEV (reference sequence). The V and J ends lost 5 bases and 9 bases, in that order; junction bases with no gene match: 6. The CDR3 contains 13 residues. Material for sequencing was peripheral blood. This rearrangement joins TRBV27 to TRBJ1-3; 8 nucleotides agree with TRBD1. The clonotype originates from a man aged 35 to 55 with active or convalescent COVID-19. The CDR3 here is CASSTGGDATIYF. The CDR3 DNA reads as TGTGCCAGCAGTACAGGGGGAGACGCCACCATATATTTT.